This passage covers 29 T cell receptor beta chains from one sample sequenced in a study of cytomegalovirus exposure and HLA in healthy donors. Primers for the PCR totalled 60 Vbeta and 13 Jbeta. The repertoire was sequenced with immunoSEQ multiplex PCR; TCRdb's copy has only in-frame clones and lacks some. The sample has roughly 180,000 clones, around 75% seen once. The sequenced sample was PBMCs. These receptors came from a male donor in good health and CMV-seronegative.

The V gene is TRBV6-5, the J gene TRBJ2-1, with 11 bases lining up with TRBD1. The germline gives CDR1 MNHEY, CDR2 SVGAGI. V dropped 2 bases and J dropped 9; count of bases not matched to a gene: 6. The CDR3 length is 15 residues. The CDR3 loop is CASSYGDRGFGEQFF. In DNA, the CDR3 is TGTGCCAGCAGTTACGGGGACAGGGGGTTCGGTGAGCAGTTCTTC.

The V gene is TRBV19, the J gene TRBJ1-2; 7 positions match TRBD1. Germline V gene data show CDR1 as LNHDA and CDR2 as SQIVND (reference sequence). There are 13 residues in the CDR3. J gave up 8 bases and V 4 bases, and 7 bases lay outside the gene matches. Here the CDR3 DNA reads TGTGCCAGTAGTACCCGGACAGGACAGGGCTACACCTTC. Translation gives CASSTRTGQGYTF.

The rearrangement uses TRBV6-1 and TRBJ1-2; the D is unclear. CDR1 is MNHNS, CDR2 SASEGT, per germline. Trimming took off 4 bases at V and 0 bases at J, with 21 bases between the two ends. CDR3 size: 18 residues. In DNA, the CDR3 is TGTGCCAGCAGTGCTCCCGATATACGCCTGCGCACTAACTATGGCTACACCTTC. Translation gives CASSAPDIRLRTNYGYTF.

The J gene is TRBJ1-5, the V gene TRBV10-2; no reliable D call. The ends were cut back, 3 bases at V and 0 bases at J, with 12 bases in the middle. CDR3 size: 16 residues. Germline V gives CDR1 WSHSY, CDR2 SAAADI. CDR3 sequence reads: CASSDAGSYSNQPQHF. The CDR3 coding sequence is TGCGCCAGCAGTGATGCGGGTTCTTATAGCAATCAGCCCCAGCATTTT.

This clone was seen a few times. The V gene is TRBV2, the J gene TRBJ2-3; TRBD2 agrees at 7 bases. The CDR3 extends over 16 amino acids. Germline assignment: CDR1 SNHLY and CDR2 FYNNEI. V was clipped by 6 bases and J by 0 bases; unmatched bases: 9. CDR3 sequence (DNA): TGTGCCAGCAGCCTTCAACTAGCGACCAGCACAGATACGCAGTATTTT. Translation: CASSLQLATSTDTQYF.

The chain employs TRBV28 and TRBJ2-7; 10 bases agree with TRBD1. The CDR3 has 17 amino acids. Germline CDR1 is MDHEN and CDR2 is SYDVKM. J gave up 4 bases and V 4 bases, and 13 bases lay outside the gene matches. The DNA of the CDR3 is TGTGCCAGCAGTTCGAACTCGGGGACAGGGGTTTGGTACGAGCAGTACTTC. Encoded protein: CASSSNSGTGVWYEQYF.

Comment on this clone: The germline gene is not matched at one end of the junction; a read error may be the cause. The J gene is TRBJ2-7, the V gene TRBV6-6; D is perhaps TRBD2 (6 bases). CDR1 is MNHNY and CDR2 is SVGAGI in the germline V gene (reference sequence). The length of the CDR3 is 14 residues. The CDR3 region has the DNA TGTGCCAGCAAAAAGGAGGGGTTCCCCTACAAGCAGTACTTC. It yields the protein CASKKEGFPYKQYF.

The CDR3 region is CASSLETGVNEQFF. The CDR3 nucleotides are TGCGCCAGCAGCTTAGAGACAGGGGTCAATGAGCAGTTCTTC. The chain uses TRBV5-1 and TRBJ2-1; 8 bases line up with TRBD1. The CDR3 covers 14 residues. The V segment lost 2 bases and the J segment 6 bases; nucleotides outside the gene matches: 4. Germline CDR1 is SGHRS and CDR2 is YFSETQ.

This sequence joins TRBV18 and TRBJ2-7; D not certain. The germline V and J ends were trimmed by 6 bases and 0 bases, with 9 bases remaining between them. Per germline, CDR1 KGHSH and CDR2 LQKENI. This CDR3 comprises 13 residues. The CDR3 is CASSESSSYEQYF. The CDR3 DNA is TGTGCCAGCTCCGAATCTAGCTCCTACGAGCAGTACTTC. The entire variable domain, with the rest obtained from reference TRBV18 and TRBJ2-7, is as follows: NAGVMQNPRHLVRRRGQEARLRCSPMKGHSHVYWYRQLPEEGLKFMVYLQKENIIDESGMPKERFSAEFPKEGPSILRIQQVVRGDSAAYFCASSESSSYEQYFGPGTRLTVT.

This chain links TRBV11-2 with TRBJ1-3; 7 bases are shared with TRBD1. CDR3 length: 18 amino acids. Unmatched junction bases numbered 12, after V lost 4 bases and J lost 0 bases. Germline values: CDR1 SGHAT, CDR2 FQNNGV. The CDR3 coding sequence is TGTGCCAGCAGCTCAAATTGGGACAGAGAAAGCTCTGGAAACACCATATATTTT. Its protein product is CASSSNWDRESSGNTIYF.

This clone was observed a few times. V is TRBV4-1 and J is TRBJ1-2; no firm D call. This CDR3 spans 11 amino acids. V was cut by 6 bases and J by 7 bases, with 9 bases left in between. Germline CDR1 reads MGHRA; CDR2 reads YSYEKL. The CDR3 coding sequence is TGCGCCAGCAGGACGGGGTGTGGCTACACCTTC. The encoded protein is CASRTGCGYTF.

A word on this clone: Other DNA sequences of this sample code for an identical CDR3. The genes are TRBV30 and TRBJ1-5; D not certain. CDR1 and CDR2 (germline): GTSNPN, SVGIG (reference sequence). This CDR3 region has 13 residues. V lost 0 bases and J 2 bases, leaving 5 bases between the germline ends. CDR3 protein: CAWSVGGNQPQHF. CDR3 coding DNA: TGTGCCTGGAGTGTCGGGGGCAATCAGCCCCAGCATTTT.

The V call is TRBV4-3, the J call TRBJ1-6; D is uncertain. CDR3 length: 15 amino acids. Germline V gives CDR1 LGHNA, CDR2 YSLEER. The ends were cut back, 0 bases at V and 7 bases at J, with 10 bases in the middle. DNA for the CDR3: TGCGCCAGCAGCCAAGACGCGAGGGCAAATTCACCCCTCCACTTT. As protein: CASSQDARANSPLHF.

This rearrangement joins TRBV6-1 to TRBJ2-7; possible D gene TRBD2, 5 bases. Trimming shortened V by 4 bases and J by 1 base, and 11 bases separated the two germline ends. Looked up from germline, CDR1 is MNHNS and CDR2 is SASEGT. CDR3 size: 14 residues. The CDR3 DNA reads as TGTGCCAGCAGTGCGCCTAGCCCGTCCTACGAGCAGTACTTC. The encoded protein is CASSAPSPSYEQYF.

As to this clone: Different DNA sequences within this sample yield the same CDR3. The chain is built from TRBV9 and TRBJ2-2, with TRBD2 matching 7 bases. J gave up 5 bases and V 0 bases, and 1 base lay outside the gene matches. Germline CDR1 reads SGDLS; CDR2 reads YYNGEE. The CDR3 contains 14 residues. The CDR3 loop reads CASSVGGGTGELFF. The DNA for the CDR3 is TGTGCCAGCAGCGTAGGGGGGGGAACCGGGGAGCTGTTTTTT.

This clone was counted once. The V and J genes are TRBV4-1 and TRBJ1-4, with a possible D match to TRBD1 (6 bases). The CDR3 spans 17 residues. The germline V gene has CDR1 MGHRA and CDR2 YSYEKL. V was trimmed by 4 bases and J by 8 bases, leaving 23 bases between them. CDR3 DNA sequence: TGCGCCAGCAGCCGAGAGAACAACAGGGTTGGAAGGGAAAAACTGTTTTTT. The encoded protein is CASSRENNRVGREKLFF.

The V gene is TRBV7-2, the J gene TRBJ2-7; TRBD1 aligns across 10 bases. In germline, CDR1 is SGHTA, CDR2 FQGNSA. Unmatched junction bases numbered 2, after V lost 5 bases and J lost 4 bases. This CDR3 is built from 13 residues. CDR3 amino acids: CASSPGQGYEQYF. The CDR3 region has the DNA TGTGCCAGCAGCCCGGGACAGGGGTACGAGCAGTACTTC.

The V gene is TRBV28, the J gene TRBJ2-3; 7 nucleotides agree with TRBD2. The CDR3 has 13 amino acids. Germline lookup yields CDR1 MDHEN and CDR2 SYDVKM. Germline trimming cut 8 bases from V and 3 bases from J; bases unmatched to any gene: 5. DNA for the CDR3: TGTGCCAGCGGCTTTAGCGGGACAGATACGCAGTATTTT. It encodes CASGFSGTDTQYF.

This clone has more than one count but fewer than ten. The chain carries TRBV6-5 and TRBJ2-5; no firm D call. Trimming cost V 2 bases and J 5 bases, with 6 bases left between them. Germline V gene data show CDR1 as MNHEY and CDR2 as SVGAGI. The length of the CDR3 is 12 residues. The CDR3 DNA reads TGTGCCAGCAGTTACGTCGGGGAGACCCAGTACTTC. It specifies CASSYVGETQYF.

This chain connects TRBV6-5 to TRBJ2-3; D possibly corresponds to TRBD2 (6 bases). V dropped 2 bases and J dropped 1 base, with 7 bases sitting between them. The CDR3 is 14 amino acids. Germline V gene lookup returns CDR1 MNHEY and CDR2 SVGAGI. CDR3 DNA: TGTGCCAGCAGTTACCCTAGCGGCACAGATACGCAGTATTTT. Translated, it gives CASSYPSGTDTQYF.

The V gene is TRBV29-1, the J gene TRBJ1-2; the D is unclear. V was cut by 0 bases and J by 4 bases, with 6 bases left in between. The germline CDR1 and CDR2 sequences are SQVTM and ANQGSEA. The CDR3 is 12 residues long. CDR3 in amino acids: CSVEENFYGYTF. In DNA, the CDR3 is TGCAGCGTTGAAGAGAACTTCTATGGCTACACCTTC.

This clone was counted once. This rearrangement joins TRBV28 to TRBJ2-1; a possible D gene is TRBD2 (6 bases). Germline V lookup: CDR1 MDHEN, CDR2 SYDVKM. Trimming removed 3 bases from V and 5 bases from J, with 17 bases in between. The CDR3 totals 16 residues. CDR3 DNA sequence: TGTGCCAGCAGTTTTTTAAGGGAGGACCGAAACAATGAGCAGTTCTTC. This encodes CASSFLREDRNNEQFF.

The chain recombines TRBV27 with TRBJ1-2; TRBD1 matches at 10 bases. Per the germline V gene, CDR1 is MNHEY and CDR2 is SMNVEV (reference sequence). The CDR3 covers 17 residues. The junction had 12 bases not matched to a gene; V was cut back by 6 bases and J by 2 bases. CDR3 sequence reads: CASRTVAGTGENYGYTF. The CDR3, as DNA: TGTGCCAGCAGAACCGTCGCCGGGACAGGGGAGAACTATGGCTACACCTTC.

J is TRBJ2-3 and V is TRBV27; a possible D gene is TRBD1 (5 bases). The CDR3 runs 16 residues. The germline CDR1 and CDR2 sequences are MNHEY and SMNVEV (reference sequence). V lost 6 bases, J lost 1 base, and 17 bases lay in between. CDR3 in DNA: TGTGCCAGCAGAGGGGCTAGAAACGCCGGCACAGATACGCAGTATTTT. It encodes CASRGARNAGTDTQYF.

With respect to this clone: Other DNA variants within this sample encode the same CDR3. This chain links TRBV6-5 with TRBJ1-5; D gene unclear. This CDR3 is built from 13 residues. Germline CDR1 reads MNHEY; CDR2 reads SVGAGI. Trimming cost V 2 bases and J 2 bases, with 4 bases left between them. CDR3: CASSYEGNQPQHF. The CDR3 coding sequence is TGTGCCAGCAGTTACGAGGGCAATCAGCCCCAGCATTTT.

The CDR3 nucleotides are TGTGCCAGCAGCTTTCACAGACTGAACACTGAAGCTTTCTTT. Translated, it gives CASSFHRLNTEAFF. The chain couples TRBV5-4 to TRBJ1-1; D is undetermined. Germline V CDR1 and CDR2: SGHNT, YYREEE (reference sequence). Trimming removed 2 bases from V and 0 bases from J, with 8 bases in between. This CDR3 has 14 amino acids.

The chain combines TRBV30 with TRBJ1-5; D may be TRBD1 (5 bases). The germline V and J ends were trimmed by 0 bases and 5 bases, with 8 bases remaining between them. This CDR3 contains 13 residues. Germline V gene lookup returns CDR1 GTSNPN and CDR2 SVGIG (reference sequence). The DNA for the CDR3 is TGTGCCTGGAGTGTGGACACCTATCAGCCCCAGCATTTT. Protein: CAWSVDTYQPQHF.

This sequence joins TRBV2 and TRBJ1-6, with 9 bases aligning to TRBD1. The V gene's germline CDR1 is SNHLY and CDR2 FYNNEI. With V trimmed by 7 bases and J by 7 bases, 8 bases remained unmatched. This CDR3 comprises 15 residues. The CDR3 region is CASIPDRGGNSPLHF. The CDR3 nucleotides read TGTGCCAGCATTCCGGACAGGGGAGGCAATTCACCCCTCCACTTT.

The table lists this clone with a few counts. The chain joins TRBV19 to TRBJ1-5; 12 positions match TRBD1. The CDR3 length is 17 residues. Germline-derived CDR1 and CDR2 are LNHDA and SQIVND (reference sequence). J lost 0 bases, V lost 9 bases, and 9 bases had no gene match. The CDR3 region has the DNA TGTGCCAGCAACTCCGGGACAGGGGGCAGTAGCAATCAGCCCCAGCATTTT. This codes for CASNSGTGGSSNQPQHF.